The next 9 T cell receptor beta chains were all read from a single sample in a study of cytomegalovirus exposure and HLA in healthy donors. Both 60 Vbeta primers and 13 Jbeta primers went into the PCR. Clones were read by immunoSEQ multiplex PCR, and TCRdb kept only the in-frame ones, dropping some. The sample consists of about 160,000 clones, roughly 80% of them appearing once. Source material: PBMCs. The receptor source for this set is a man aged 25-45 years in good health and CMV-seronegative.

This clone was seen only once. The V and J genes are TRBV14 and TRBJ2-7, with D uncertain. CDR1 SGHDN and CDR2 FVKESK come from the germline V gene. CDR3 size: 14 residues. V gave up 1 base and J gave up 4 bases, with 11 bases separating them. The CDR3 region has the DNA TGTGCCAGCAGCCAAGCCCTTTGGGCTTACGAGCAGTACTTC. This gives the protein CASSQALWAYEQYF.

This chain joins TRBV7-9 and TRBJ1-5; D uncertain. The V gene lost 4 bases and the J gene lost 2 bases, with 15 bases spanning the gap. CDR1 and CDR2 (germline): SEHNR, FQNEAQ (reference sequence). The CDR3 is 16 amino acids. In DNA, the CDR3 is TGTGCCAGCAGCTCACCTGATGGGCCCGGCAATCAGCCCCAGCATTTT. This encodes CASSSPDGPGNQPQHF.

This rearrangement joins TRBV28 to TRBJ1-3; D unresolved. Per the germline V gene, CDR1 is MDHEN and CDR2 is SYDVKM. The CDR3 has 12 amino acids. The V end lost 5 bases, the J end lost 7 bases, and 9 bases lay between the germline ends. The CDR3 nucleotides are TGTGCCAGCAGTAGAGGGCTCAACACCATATATTTT. Translating gives CASSRGLNTIYF.

The V and J genes are TRBV13 and TRBJ1-4; D not resolved. The CDR3 loop spans 15 amino acids. CDR1 and CDR2 from the germline V gene are PRHDT and FYEKMQ (reference sequence). The germline V and J ends were trimmed by 2 bases and 4 bases, with 11 bases remaining between them. This chain's CDR3 is CASSLLGEGNEKLFF. CDR3 nucleotides: TGTGCCAGCAGCTTACTTGGGGAGGGTAATGAAAAACTGTTTTTT.

The gene calls are TRBV2 and TRBJ2-2, with D possibly TRBD1 on 6 matching bases. Trimming pared 7 bases from V and 8 bases from J, leaving 14 bases between. This CDR3 region has 13 residues. CDR1 SNHLY and CDR2 FYNNEI come from the germline V gene. The CDR3 region is CASKGQRGGELFF. The CDR3 DNA follows: TGTGCCAGCAAGGGCCAAAGGGGGGGGGAGCTGTTTTTT.

V is TRBV6-1 and J is TRBJ2-2; the match to TRBD1 covers 7 bases. The V and J ends lost 6 bases and 2 bases, in that order; junction bases with no gene match: 6. The CDR3 extends over 15 amino acids. Germline loops: CDR1 MNHNS, CDR2 SASEGT. The CDR3 region is CASRGDRENTGELFF. CDR3 DNA sequence: TGTGCCAGCAGAGGAGACAGGGAAAACACCGGGGAGCTGTTTTTT.

The rearrangement links TRBV7-9 to TRBJ1-5; D might be TRBD1 (5 bases). Germline CDR1 is SEHNR and CDR2 is FQNEAQ (reference sequence). V was clipped by 1 base and J by 10 bases, with 8 bases between them. The CDR3 totals 12 residues. CDR3 sequence (DNA): TGTGCCAGCAGCTTAGGGGGCGGTCCCCAGCATTTT. Protein sequence: CASSLGGGPQHF.

The chain employs TRBV5-4 and TRBJ2-1; the match to TRBD2 covers 7 bases. The CDR3 extends over 15 amino acids. V trimming: 4 bases; J trimming: 4 bases; junction bases outside the gene matches: 8. CDR1 is SGHNT, CDR2 YYREEE, per germline (reference sequence). The CDR3 is CASSRPSGDYNEQFF. The CDR3 bases are TGTGCCAGCAGCCGACCTAGCGGAGATTACAATGAGCAGTTCTTC.

This rearrangement joins TRBV2 to TRBJ2-5; TRBD1 matches 8 bases. CDR1 SNHLY and CDR2 FYNNEI come from the germline V gene. The CDR3 length is 14 residues. J lost 2 bases, V lost 4 bases, and 3 bases had no gene match. The chain's CDR3 is CASSAGTGQETQYF. The CDR3 bases are TGTGCCAGCAGTGCCGGGACAGGACAAGAGACCCAGTACTTC.